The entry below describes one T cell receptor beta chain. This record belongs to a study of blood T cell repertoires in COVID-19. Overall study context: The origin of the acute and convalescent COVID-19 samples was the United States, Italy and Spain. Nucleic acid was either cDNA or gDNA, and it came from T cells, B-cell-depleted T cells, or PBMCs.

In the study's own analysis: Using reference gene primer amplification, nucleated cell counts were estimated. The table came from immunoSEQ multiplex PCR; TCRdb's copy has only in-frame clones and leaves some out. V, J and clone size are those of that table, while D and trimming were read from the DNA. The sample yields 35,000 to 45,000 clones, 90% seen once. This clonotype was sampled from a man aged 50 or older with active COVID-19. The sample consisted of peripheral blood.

This CDR3 is CASSQDRLAGLTDTQYF. CDR3 bases: TGTGCCAGCAGCCAAGATCGGTTGGCGGGACTCACAGATACGCAGTATTTT. The rearrangement links TRBV3-1 (or the pseudogene TRBV3-2) to TRBJ2-3; possible D gene TRBD2, 6 bases. This CDR3 region has 17 residues. The germline gives CDR1 LGHDT, CDR2 YNNKEL (reference sequence). V lost 0 bases and J 2 bases, leaving 15 bases between the germline ends.